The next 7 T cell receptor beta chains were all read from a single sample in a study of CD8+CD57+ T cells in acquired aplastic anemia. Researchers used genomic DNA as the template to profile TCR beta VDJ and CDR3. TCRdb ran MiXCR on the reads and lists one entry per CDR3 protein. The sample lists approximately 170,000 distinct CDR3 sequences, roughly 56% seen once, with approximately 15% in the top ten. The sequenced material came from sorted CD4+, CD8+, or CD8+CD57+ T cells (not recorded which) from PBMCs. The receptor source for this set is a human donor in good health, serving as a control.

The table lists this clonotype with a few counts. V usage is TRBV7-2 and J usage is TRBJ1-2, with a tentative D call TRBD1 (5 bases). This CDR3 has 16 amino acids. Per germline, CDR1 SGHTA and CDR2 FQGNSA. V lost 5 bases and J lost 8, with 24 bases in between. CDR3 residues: CASSQDLPVSGGGYTF. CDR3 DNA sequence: TGTGCCAGCAGCCAAGATCTCCCCGTATCCGGGGGGGGCTACACCTTC.

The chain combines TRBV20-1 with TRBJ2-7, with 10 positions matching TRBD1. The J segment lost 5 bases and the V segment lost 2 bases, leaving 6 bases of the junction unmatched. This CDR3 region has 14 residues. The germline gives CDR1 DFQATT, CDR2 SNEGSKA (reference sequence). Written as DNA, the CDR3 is TGCAGTGCTAGATTCCGACAGGGGGCTGACGAGCAGTACTTC. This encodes CSARFRQGADEQYF.

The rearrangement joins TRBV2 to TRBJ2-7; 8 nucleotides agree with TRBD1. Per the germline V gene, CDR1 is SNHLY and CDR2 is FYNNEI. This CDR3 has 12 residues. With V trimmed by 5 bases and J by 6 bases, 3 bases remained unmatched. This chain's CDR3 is CASSPTGGEQYF. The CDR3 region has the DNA TGTGCCAGCAGTCCCACAGGGGGCGAGCAGTACTTC.

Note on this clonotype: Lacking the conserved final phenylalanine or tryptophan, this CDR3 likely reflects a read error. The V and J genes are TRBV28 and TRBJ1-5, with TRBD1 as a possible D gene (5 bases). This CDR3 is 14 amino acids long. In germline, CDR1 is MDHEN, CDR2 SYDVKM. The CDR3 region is CASGLRGSNQPQHC. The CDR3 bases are TGTGCCAGCGGTTTAAGGGGTTCCAATCAGCCCCAGCATTGT.

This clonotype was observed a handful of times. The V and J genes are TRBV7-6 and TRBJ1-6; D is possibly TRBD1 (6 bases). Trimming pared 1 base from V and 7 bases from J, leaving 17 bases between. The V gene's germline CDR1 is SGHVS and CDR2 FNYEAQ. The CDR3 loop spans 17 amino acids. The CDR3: CASSLDLGGTRNSPLHF. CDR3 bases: TGTGCCAGCAGCTTAGACTTAGGCGGGACACGGAATTCACCCCTCCACTTT.

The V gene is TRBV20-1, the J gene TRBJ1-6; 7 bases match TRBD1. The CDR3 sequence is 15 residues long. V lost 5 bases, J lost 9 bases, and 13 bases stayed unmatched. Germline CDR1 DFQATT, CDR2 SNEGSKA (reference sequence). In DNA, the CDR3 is TGCAGTGCTGGGGGAGGGACAGACTTTGGTTCACCCCTCCACTTT. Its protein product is CSAGGGTDFGSPLHF.

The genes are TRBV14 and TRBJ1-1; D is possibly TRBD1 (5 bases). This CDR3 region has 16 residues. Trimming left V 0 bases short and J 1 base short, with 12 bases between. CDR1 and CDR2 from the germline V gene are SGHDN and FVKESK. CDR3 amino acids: CASSQEPGTGNTEAFF. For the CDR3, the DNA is TGTGCCAGCAGCCAAGAGCCGGGTACAGGGAACACTGAAGCTTTCTTT.